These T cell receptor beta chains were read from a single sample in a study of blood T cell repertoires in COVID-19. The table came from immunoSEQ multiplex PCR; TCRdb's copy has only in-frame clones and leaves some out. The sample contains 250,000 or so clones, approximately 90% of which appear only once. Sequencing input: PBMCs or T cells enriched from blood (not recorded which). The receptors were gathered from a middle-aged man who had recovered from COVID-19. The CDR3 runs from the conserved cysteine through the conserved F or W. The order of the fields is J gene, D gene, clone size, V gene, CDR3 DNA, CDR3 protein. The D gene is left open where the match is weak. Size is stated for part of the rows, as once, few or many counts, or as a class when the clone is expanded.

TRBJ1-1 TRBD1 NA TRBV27 TGTGCCAGCAGGATATTACTCGACAGGGGGCAAGGCACTGAAGCTTTCTTT CASRILLDRGQGTEAFF
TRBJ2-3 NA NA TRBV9 TGTGCCAGCAGCGTAGCTAATCGAGATACGCAGTATTTT CASSVANRDTQYF
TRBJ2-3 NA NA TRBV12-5 TGTGCTAGTGGTTTGGTTATGTCCACGCAGTATTTT CASGLVMSTQYF
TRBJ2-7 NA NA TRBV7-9 TGTGCCACCGGTTACGAGCAGTACTTC CATGYEQYF
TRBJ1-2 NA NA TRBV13 TGTGCCAGCATCACACAGGGCGGGGGTCCGGGGTATGGCTACACCTTC CASITQGGGPGYGYTF
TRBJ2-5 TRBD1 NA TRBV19 TGTGCCAGTAGTATAGGACAGGGTGTGGTACGAGAGACCCAGTACTTC CASSIGQGVVRETQYF
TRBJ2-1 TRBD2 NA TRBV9 TGTGCCAGCAGCGTAGTAGCGGGGGACGGCAATGAGCAGTTCTTC CASSVVAGDGNEQFF
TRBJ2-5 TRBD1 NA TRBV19 TGTGCCAGTAGTATACTCAGGGGGGAGACCCAGTACTTC CASSILRGETQYF
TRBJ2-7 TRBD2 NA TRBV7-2 TGTGCCAGCAGCTTAGTCGGTAGCGGGAGCTCCTACGAGCAGTACTTC CASSLVGSGSSYEQYF
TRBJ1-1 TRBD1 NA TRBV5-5 TGTGCCAGCAGCAGGGCCCCGGGACAGGGGGAGTCGAAGGCTTTCTTT CASSRAPGQGESKAFF
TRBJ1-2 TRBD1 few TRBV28 TGTGCCAGCAGTCCCGGGACAGGGCTTGGCTACACCTTC CASSPGTGLGYTF
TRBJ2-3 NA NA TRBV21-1 TGTGCCAGCAGCAAAGGAAGGGGCAGGGAGGTGGCAGATACGCAGTATTTT CASSKGRGREVADTQYF
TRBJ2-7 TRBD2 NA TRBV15 TGTGCCACCAGCAGAGGAACTAGCGGGAGTTACGAGCAGTACTTC CATSRGTSGSYEQYF
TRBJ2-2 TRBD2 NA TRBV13 TGTGCCAGCAGCTTACGGTCGGGGGGGTCACCCGGGGAGCTGTTTTTT CASSLRSGGSPGELFF
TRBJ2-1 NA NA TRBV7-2 TGTGCCAGCAGCTATTACAAGGTCGGACAGAGTGTGCAGTTCTTC CASSYYKVGQSVQFF
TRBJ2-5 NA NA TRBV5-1 TGCGCCAGCAGGCCGACTAGTTTAGAGACCCAGTACTTC CASRPTSLETQYF
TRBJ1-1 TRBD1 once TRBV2 TGTGCCGAGGTCAGGGCTAATACAGGGGGGCTGAACACTGAAGCTTTCTTT CAEVRANTGGLNTEAFF
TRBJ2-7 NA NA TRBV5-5 TGTGCCAGCAGCCCGCCCAAACAGGGCTTGTTGACGTACGAGCAGTACTTC CASSPPKQGLLTYEQYF
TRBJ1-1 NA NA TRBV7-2 TGTGCCAGCAGCTTAGCGTGGAGGGCGTACACTGAAGCTTTCTTT CASSLAWRAYTEAFF
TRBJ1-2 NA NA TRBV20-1 TGCAGTGCTGGCCTCTACTATGGCTACACCTTC CSAGLYYGYTF
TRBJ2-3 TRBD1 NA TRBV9 TGTGCCAGCAGCATGACAGGGGACACAGATACGCAGTATTTT CASSMTGDTDTQYF
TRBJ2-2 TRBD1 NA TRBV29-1 TGCAGCGTTGAAGAACCGGGACAGGGGATCACCGGGGAGCTGTTTTTT CSVEEPGQGITGELFF
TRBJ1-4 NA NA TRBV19 TGTGCCAGTAGCCTGACAGGCCCTAATGAAAAACTGTTTTTT CASSLTGPNEKLFF
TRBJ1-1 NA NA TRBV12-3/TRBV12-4 TGTGCCAGCAGTTTAATTCAGGGTCCTGAAGCTTTCTTT CASSLIQGPEAFF
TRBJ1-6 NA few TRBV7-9 TGTGCCAGCAGCTTAGGCCTTGGTAGACCCCTCCACTTT CASSLGLGRPLHF